This T cell receptor beta chain came from a study of beta chain features in type 1 diabetes (dated by TCRdb to the late 2010s). Describing the broader study: No differences in mean age, gender distribution, total cell number or subset yield were found between patients and healthy donors. A total of 90 million to 120 million sorted cells were examined across all samples, and a strong correlation was observed between cell number per subset and RNA yield. In the study, TCRB repertoires of sorted circulating CD4+ T cell subsets from recently diagnosed type 1 diabetes patients were compared with those of matched healthy donors. Naive and central memory subsets were obtained from all 30 or so donors, but regulatory and stem cell-like memory subsets were isolated from only 8 patients and about eight healthy donors. Study-level results and caveats: Because cDNA rather than genomic DNA was sequenced, highly expressing activated cells could have been over-represented, although no difference in activation and CD3 levels was found between groups. Naive, central memory and regulatory TCRB repertoires appeared more similar among patients than among healthy donors. Fewer insertions and more nucleotide deletions at VDJ recombination sites were observed in patients with type 1 diabetes, implying thymic rearrangement abnormalities. PCR might favor shorter templates, but patient and control samples were amplified and corrected together, so any skew would affect both groups equally. Type 1 diabetes patients showed a moderate but significant shortening of TCRB CDR3 length in all four CD4+ subsets. Only small numbers of individuals were included in the HLA sub-analyses, which left unresolved whether HLA type had any influence on TCRB rearrangement.

Turning to this clone: Its cognate antigen has yet to be identified. The input lacks base qualities; no much larger clone sits a single base away.

The entire amount of isolated RNA was reverse transcribed using the High Capacity cDNA Reverse Transcription Kit, so the sequenced TCRB transcripts were expressed ones. Deep immunoSEQ sequencing was performed on naive, central memory and regulatory T cell samples, with an average of around 3.4 million total reads per sample. After sorted cells were lysed in RLT buffer, RNA was extracted with DNase-treated RNeasy Micro or Mini kits, with the choice depending on cell number. To prevent cross-contamination, each cell subset was processed individually, whereas patient and healthy donor samples were processed jointly. The immunoSEQ multiplex PCR was used to amplify TCRB sequences from cDNA, yielding 87-bp fragments that span the CDR3 region. Amplicons were sequenced on the Illumina HiSeq platform. The authors' analysis ran thus. PCR bias was corrected computationally using synthetic template baselines, and reads within Hamming distance 2 were collapsed, with unmergeable singletons discarded. Reads were aligned to IMGT to assign V, D and J genes, CDR3 length, and insertions or deletions at six rearrangement sites. Within each subset, clonotype counts were normalized to the number of sorted cells before true diversity and Gini coefficients were calculated with the tcR R package. Repertoire sharing was quantified using the overlap coefficient calculated on TCRB nucleotide sequences. As a proxy for the pre-selection repertoire, out-of-frame TCRB sequences from naive cells were analyzed. TCRdb's version of the immuneACCESS table is confined to in-frame rearrangements and falls short of the full clone set. An unresolved V gene accounts for under half of the shortfall where checked; the remainder is of unknown origin. D and trimming come from the DNA, and the V and J calls and clone size come from that table. The sample has 300,000 to 400,000 clones on record, 10% to 15% of them singletons. The ten largest clones represent around 0.015% of the sample.

Each donor gave one peripheral blood draw, averaging approximately 0.12 L, which was collected into heparinised tubes. A BD FACSAria II and a panel including CD45RO, CCR7, CD25, CD127, CD95 and CD27 were used to sort naive, central memory, regulatory and stem cell-like memory CD4+ T cells. Every sorted population had a purity above 95%. PBMCs were isolated right away by Lymphoprep density gradient centrifugation and were stained directly, without culture. So that batch effects would be minimized, each experiment stained and sorted samples in pairs, pairing one healthy donor with one patient. After removal of 2 bases from V and 3 bases from J, the junction retains 7 bases not matched to a gene. According to the germline V gene (reference sequence), CDR1 reads LNHDA and CDR2 reads SQIVND. The CDR3 sequence holds 16 residues, the cysteine and phenylalanine included. Only CDR3 DNA remains: 48 bases, in frame from the first base.

The clonotype comes from a man aged 18 to 35 in good health. Source material: naive CD4+ T cells from blood. Taken with the paper, the label for cell subset or site translates to: true naive CD4+ T cells. The chain employs TRBV19 and TRBJ1-5; 7 bases in the junction line up with TRBD1. The DNA sequence is given as TGTGCCAGTAGTATATTTTGGGGACAGTCCAATCAGCCCCAGCATTTT. Translated, this is CASSIFWGQSNQPQHF.